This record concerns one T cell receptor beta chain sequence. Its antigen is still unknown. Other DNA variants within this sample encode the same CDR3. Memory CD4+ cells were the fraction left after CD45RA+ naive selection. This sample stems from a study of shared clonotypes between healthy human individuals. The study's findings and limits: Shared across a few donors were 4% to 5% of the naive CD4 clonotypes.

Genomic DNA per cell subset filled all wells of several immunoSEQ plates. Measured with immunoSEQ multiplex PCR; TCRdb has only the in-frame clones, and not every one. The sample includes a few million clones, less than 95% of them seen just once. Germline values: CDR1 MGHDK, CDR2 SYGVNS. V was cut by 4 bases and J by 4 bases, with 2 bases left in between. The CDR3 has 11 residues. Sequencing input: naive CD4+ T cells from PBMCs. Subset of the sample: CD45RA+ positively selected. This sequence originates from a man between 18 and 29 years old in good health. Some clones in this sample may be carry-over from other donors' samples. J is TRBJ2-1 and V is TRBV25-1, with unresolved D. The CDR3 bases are TGTGCCAGCAGTGCTTACAATGAGCAGTTCTTC. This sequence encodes CASSAYNEQFF.